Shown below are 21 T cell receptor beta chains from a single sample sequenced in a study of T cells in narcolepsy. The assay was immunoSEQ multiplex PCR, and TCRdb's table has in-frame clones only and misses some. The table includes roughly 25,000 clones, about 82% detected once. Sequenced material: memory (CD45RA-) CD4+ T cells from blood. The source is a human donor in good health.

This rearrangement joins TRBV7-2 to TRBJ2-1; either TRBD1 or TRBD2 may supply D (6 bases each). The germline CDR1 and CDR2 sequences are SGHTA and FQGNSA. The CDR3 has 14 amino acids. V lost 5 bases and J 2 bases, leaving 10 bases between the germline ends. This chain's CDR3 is CASSPGGPYNEQFF. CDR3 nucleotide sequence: TGTGCCAGCAGCCCCGGGGGCCCCTACAATGAGCAGTTCTTC. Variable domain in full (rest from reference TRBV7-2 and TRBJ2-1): GAGVSQSPSNKVTEKGKDVELRCDPISGHTALYWYRQSLGQGLEFLIYFQGNSAPDKSGLPSDRFSAERTGGSVSTLTIQRTQQEDSAVYLCASSPGGPYNEQFFGPGTRLTVL.

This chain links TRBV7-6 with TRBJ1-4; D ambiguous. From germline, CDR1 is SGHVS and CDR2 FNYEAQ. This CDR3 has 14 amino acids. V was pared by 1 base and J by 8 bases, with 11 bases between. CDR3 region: CASSLGPGGEKLFF. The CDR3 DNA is TGTGCCAGCAGCTTAGGTCCGGGTGGAGAAAAACTGTTTTTT. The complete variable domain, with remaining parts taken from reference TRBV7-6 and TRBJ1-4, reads GAGVSQSPRYKVTKRGQDVALRCDPISGHVSLYWYRQALGQGPEFLTYFNYEAQQDKSGLPNDRFSAERPEGSISTLTIQRTEQRDSAMYRCASSLGPGGEKLFFGSGTQLSVL.

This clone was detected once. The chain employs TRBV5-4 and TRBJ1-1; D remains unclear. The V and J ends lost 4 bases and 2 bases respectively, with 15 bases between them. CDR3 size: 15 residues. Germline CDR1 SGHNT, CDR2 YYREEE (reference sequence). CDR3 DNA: TGTGCCAGCAGCCATCGGGTGAGAGGTAACACTGAAGCTTTCTTT. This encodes CASSHRVRGNTEAFF.

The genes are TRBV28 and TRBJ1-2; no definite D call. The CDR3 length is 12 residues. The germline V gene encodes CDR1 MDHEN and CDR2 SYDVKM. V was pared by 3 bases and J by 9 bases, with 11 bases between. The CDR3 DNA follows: TGTGCCAGCAGTTTTCATCCGGGCAGCTACACCTTC. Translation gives CASSFHPGSYTF.

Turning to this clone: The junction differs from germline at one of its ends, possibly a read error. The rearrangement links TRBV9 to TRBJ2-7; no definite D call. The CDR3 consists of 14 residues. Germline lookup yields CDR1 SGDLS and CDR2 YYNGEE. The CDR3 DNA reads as TGTGCCAGCAGCGTAGGGCAGGTCTCCTCCGAGCAGTACTTC. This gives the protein CASSVGQVSSEQYF. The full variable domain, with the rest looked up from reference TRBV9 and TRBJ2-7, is DSGVTQTPKHLITATGQRVTLRCSPRSGDLSVYWYQQSLDQGLQFLIQYYNGEERAKGNILERFSAQQFPDLHSELNLSSLELGDSALYFCASSVGQVSSEQYFGPGTRLTVT.

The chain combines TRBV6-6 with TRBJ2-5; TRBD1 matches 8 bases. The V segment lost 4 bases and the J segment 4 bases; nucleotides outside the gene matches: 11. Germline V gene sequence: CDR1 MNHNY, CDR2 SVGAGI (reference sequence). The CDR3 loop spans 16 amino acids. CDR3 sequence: CASSSVTTGVGETQYF. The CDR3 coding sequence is TGTGCCAGCAGTTCGGTAACGACAGGGGTAGGAGAGACCCAGTACTTC.

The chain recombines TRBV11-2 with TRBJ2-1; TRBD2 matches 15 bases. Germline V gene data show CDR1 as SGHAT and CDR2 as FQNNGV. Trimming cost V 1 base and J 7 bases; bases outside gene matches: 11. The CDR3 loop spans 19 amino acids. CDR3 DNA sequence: TGTGCCAGCAGCTTAGGGACTAGCGGGAGGGCCATCCGGACGAATGAGCAGTTCTTC. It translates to CASSLGTSGRAIRTNEQFF.

CDR3 region: CASSRSGLPDTQYF. CDR3 sequence (DNA): TGTGCCAGCAGCCGTAGCGGACTGCCAGATACGCAGTATTTT. The genes are TRBV6-5 and TRBJ2-3; TRBD2 is a possible D gene (6 bases). The V end lost 6 bases, the J end lost 4 bases, and 14 bases lay between the germline ends. Germline V CDR1 and CDR2: MNHEY, SVGAGI. The CDR3 sequence is 14 residues long.

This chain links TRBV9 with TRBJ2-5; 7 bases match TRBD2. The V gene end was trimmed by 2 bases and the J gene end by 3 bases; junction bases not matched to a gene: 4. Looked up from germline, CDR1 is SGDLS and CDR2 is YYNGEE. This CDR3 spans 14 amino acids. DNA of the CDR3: TGTGCCAGCAGCGTTACCGGGAGGAAAGAGACCCAGTACTTC. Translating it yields CASSVTGRKETQYF.

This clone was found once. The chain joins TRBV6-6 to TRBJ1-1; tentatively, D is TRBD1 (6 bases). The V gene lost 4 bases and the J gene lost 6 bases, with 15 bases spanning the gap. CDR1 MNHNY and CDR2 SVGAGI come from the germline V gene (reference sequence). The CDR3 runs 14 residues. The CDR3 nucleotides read TGTGCCAGCAGTTGGTCCGGGGGCCCGTCTGAAGCTTTCTTT. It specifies CASSWSGGPSEAFF.

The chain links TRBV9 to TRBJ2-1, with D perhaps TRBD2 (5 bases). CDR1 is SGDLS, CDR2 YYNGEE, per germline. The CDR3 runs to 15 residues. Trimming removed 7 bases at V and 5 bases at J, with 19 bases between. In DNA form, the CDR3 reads TGTGCCAGCTGCCGCACCCCCGGGATCGACAATGAGCAGTTCTTC. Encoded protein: CASCRTPGIDNEQFF.

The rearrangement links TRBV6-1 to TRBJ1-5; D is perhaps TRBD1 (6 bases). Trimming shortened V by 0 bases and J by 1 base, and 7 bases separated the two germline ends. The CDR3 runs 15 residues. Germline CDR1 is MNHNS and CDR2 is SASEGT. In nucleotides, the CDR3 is TGTGCCAGCAGTGAAGCGGGACACAGCAATCAGCCCCAGCATTTT. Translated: CASSEAGHSNQPQHF.

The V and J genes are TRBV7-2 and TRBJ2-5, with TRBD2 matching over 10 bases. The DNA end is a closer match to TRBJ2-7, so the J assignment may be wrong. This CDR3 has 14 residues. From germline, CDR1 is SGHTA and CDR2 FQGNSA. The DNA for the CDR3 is TGTGCAGATAACCTAGCGGGAGTTCTCCACGAGCAGTACTTC. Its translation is CADNLAGVLHEQYF.

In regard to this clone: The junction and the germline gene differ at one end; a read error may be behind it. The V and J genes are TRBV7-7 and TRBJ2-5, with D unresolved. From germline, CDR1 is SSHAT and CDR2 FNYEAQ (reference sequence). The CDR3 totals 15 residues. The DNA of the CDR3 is TGTGCTAGCAGCTTAGCTTCTGGGGACCAAGAGACCCAGTACTTC. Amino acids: CASSLASGDQETQYF.

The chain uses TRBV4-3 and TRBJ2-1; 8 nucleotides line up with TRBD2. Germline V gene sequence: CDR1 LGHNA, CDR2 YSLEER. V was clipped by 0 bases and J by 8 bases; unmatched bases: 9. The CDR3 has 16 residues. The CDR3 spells CASSQELAARGDEQFF. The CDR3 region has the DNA TGCGCCAGCAGCCAAGAACTAGCGGCACGTGGGGATGAGCAGTTCTTC.

CDR3 sequence reads: CASSPGHGAIYTF. The CDR3, as DNA: TGTGCCAGCAGTCCGGGACACGGCGCCATCTACACCTTC. J is TRBJ1-2 and V is TRBV28; TRBD1 is a possible D gene (6 bases). Trimming left V 5 bases short and J 10 bases short, with 17 bases between. The CDR3 is 13 amino acids. Germline CDR1 MDHEN, CDR2 SYDVKM.

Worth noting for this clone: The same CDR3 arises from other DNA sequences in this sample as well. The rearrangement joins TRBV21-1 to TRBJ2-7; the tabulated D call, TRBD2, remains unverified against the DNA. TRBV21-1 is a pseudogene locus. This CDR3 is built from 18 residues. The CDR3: CASSSRGQFGREGSEQYF. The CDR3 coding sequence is TGTGCCAGCAGCTCAAGGGGGCAATTTGGGCGGGAGGGAAGCGAGCAGTACTTC.

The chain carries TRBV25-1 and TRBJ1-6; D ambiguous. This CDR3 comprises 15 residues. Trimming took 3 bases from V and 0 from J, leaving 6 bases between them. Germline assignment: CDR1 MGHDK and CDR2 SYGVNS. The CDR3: CASSDRSSYNSPLHF. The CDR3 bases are TGTGCCAGCAGTGACCGTAGCTCCTATAATTCACCCCTCCACTTT.

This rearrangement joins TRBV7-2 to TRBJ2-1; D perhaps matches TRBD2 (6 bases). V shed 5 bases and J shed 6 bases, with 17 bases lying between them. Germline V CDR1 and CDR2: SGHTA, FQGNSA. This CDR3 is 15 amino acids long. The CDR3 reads CASSLGGTWGNEQFF. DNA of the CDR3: TGTGCCAGCAGCCTGGGCGGGACCTGGGGCAATGAGCAGTTCTTC.

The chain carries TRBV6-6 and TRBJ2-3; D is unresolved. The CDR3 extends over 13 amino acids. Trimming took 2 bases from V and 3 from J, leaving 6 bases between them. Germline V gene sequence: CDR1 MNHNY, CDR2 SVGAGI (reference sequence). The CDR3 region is CASSYPSTDTQYF. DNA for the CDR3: TGTGCCAGCAGTTACCCGTCTACAGATACGCAGTATTTT.

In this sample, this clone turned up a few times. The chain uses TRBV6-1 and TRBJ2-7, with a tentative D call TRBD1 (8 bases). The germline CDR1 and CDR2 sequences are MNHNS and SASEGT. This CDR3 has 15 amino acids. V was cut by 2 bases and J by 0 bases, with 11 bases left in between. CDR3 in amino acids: CASSETGGVSYEQYF. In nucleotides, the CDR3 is TGTGCCAGCAGTGAAACAGGGGGGGTCTCCTACGAGCAGTACTTC.